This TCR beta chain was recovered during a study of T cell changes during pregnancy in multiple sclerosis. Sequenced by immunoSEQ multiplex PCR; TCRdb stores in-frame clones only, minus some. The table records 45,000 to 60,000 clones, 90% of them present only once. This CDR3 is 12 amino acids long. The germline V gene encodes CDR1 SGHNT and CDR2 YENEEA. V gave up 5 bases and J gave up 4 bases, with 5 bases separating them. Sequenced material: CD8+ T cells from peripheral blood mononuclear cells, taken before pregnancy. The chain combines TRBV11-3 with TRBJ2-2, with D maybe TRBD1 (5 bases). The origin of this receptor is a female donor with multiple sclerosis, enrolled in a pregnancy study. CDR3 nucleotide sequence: TGTGCCAGCAGCCAGGGCACCGGGGAGCTGTTTTTT. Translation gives CASSQGTGELFF.